Listed below are T cell receptor beta chains from one sample, sequenced in a study of Ad26.COV2.S vaccination and SARS-CoV-2 variants. Profiled with immunoSEQ multiplex PCR; TCRdb holds only in-frame clones, not every one. Seen here are 300,000 to 350,000 clones, 80% to 90% observed once, and the top ten hold roughly 10%. The sample consisted of peripheral blood, taken in a trial of Ad26.COV2.S vaccine versus placebo. These receptors were taken from a person aged 18 to 59 who received the Ad26.COV2.S COVID-19 vaccine or a placebo. CDR3s include the opening cysteine and the closing phenylalanine or tryptophan. The order of the fields is clone size, D gene, J gene, V gene, CDR3 length, CDR3 DNA, CDR3 protein. A D gene is named only where the DNA matches it firmly. Where a row states a size, it is once, few, many or the class of an expanded clone; other rows omit it.

>.|.|TRBJ2-2|TRBV10-1|13
TGCGCCAGCTCAGACTTCCGCACCGGGGAGCTGTTTTTT
CASSDFRTGELFF
>once|TRBD1|TRBJ2-7|TRBV27|15
TGTGCCAGCAGTTCCGTCGGGACAGGGCACTACGAGCAGTACTTC
CASSSVGTGHYEQYF
>few|.|TRBJ2-7|TRBV5-4|14
TGTGCCAGCAGCAGCGGGACAGCTTTTTACGAGCAGTACTTC
CASSSGTAFYEQYF
>once|.|TRBJ2-7|TRBV6-5|14
TGTGCCAGCAGGGACCGGGACAAAATTTACGAGCAGTACTTC
CASRDRDKIYEQYF
>once|.|TRBJ1-1|TRBV19|15
TGTGCCAGTAGCCTTGGGACGGGAATGAACACTGAAGCTTTCTTT
CASSLGTGMNTEAFF
>.|.|TRBJ2-7|TRBV27|15
TGTGCCAGCAGTTTAACAGGGAATGCTTTCTACGAGCAGTACTTC
CASSLTGNAFYEQYF
>.|.|TRBJ2-7|TRBV4-2|13
TGTGCCAGCAGCCAGACTCCCGGATACGAGCAGTACTTC
CASSQTPGYEQYF
>once|.|TRBJ1-1|TRBV28|16
TGTGCCAGCAGCTTTGGAGGGTACGGCGAGAACACTGAAGCTTTCTTT
CASSFGGYGENTEAFF
>.|.|TRBJ2-3|TRBV11-2|12
TGTGCCAGCAGCTTACTGCCGGATACGCAGTATTTT
CASSLLPDTQYF
>.|.|TRBJ1-1|TRBV28|14
TGTGCCAGCAGTCCCCACCTCGGGGCAGGCGAAGCTTTCTTT
CASSPHLGAGEAFF
>.|TRBD1|TRBJ1-1|TRBV5-1|14
TGCGCCAGCAGGCGGACAGGGGGAGGGACTGAAGCTTTCTTT
CASRRTGGGTEAFF
>.|.|TRBJ1-2|TRBV30|12
TGTGCCTCCCTGGGGCTTCAAGGTGGCTACACCTTC
CASLGLQGGYTF
>.|.|TRBJ1-2|TRBV28|14
TGTGCCAGCAGTTTATCCGGGGGGTCCTATGGCTACACCTTC
CASSLSGGSYGYTF
>.|TRBD2|TRBJ2-2|TRBV7-2|15
TGTGCCAGCAGCTTAACTAGCGGGGGGTCCGGGGAGCTGTTTTTT
CASSLTSGGSGELFF
>once|TRBD1|TRBJ2-7|TRBV7-9|14
TGTGCCAGCAGCTTAGAGGGGGCAGCCTACGAGCAGTACTTC
CASSLEGAAYEQYF
>once|TRBD1|TRBJ2-4|TRBV7-3|16
TGTGCCAGCAGCTTAGTGGGGACAGCCGACCAAAACATTCAGTACTTC
CASSLVGTADQNIQYF